Shown below are 21 T cell receptor beta chains from a single sample sequenced in a study of cytomegalovirus exposure and HLA in healthy donors. The PCR made use of 60 Vbeta and 13 Jbeta primers. Sequencing was performed with immunoSEQ multiplex PCR; in TCRdb, only in-frame clones are kept and a portion is missing. The sample lists some 52,000 clones, around 70% occurring once. The specimen sequenced was PBMCs. Every receptor here comes from a man aged 18 to 29 in good health and CMV-seronegative.

The V call is TRBV4-1, the J call TRBJ1-5; unclear D gene. The V gene lost 1 base and the J gene lost 0 bases, with 10 bases spanning the gap. The CDR3 consists of 16 residues. Per the germline V gene, CDR1 is MGHRA and CDR2 is YSYEKL. DNA for the CDR3: TGCGCCAGCAGCCAAGGTATTTTGGCTAGCAATCAGCCCCAGCATTTT. Amino acids: CASSQGILASNQPQHF.

This clone was detected a few times. The chain combines TRBV7-6 with TRBJ1-1; D is uncertain. V shed 5 bases and J shed 0 bases, with 16 bases lying between them. This CDR3 is 16 amino acids long. Germline CDR1 is SGHVS and CDR2 is FNYEAQ. CDR3 sequence (DNA): TGTGCCAGCAGCCCCTCACGGGGAAAAATGAACACTGAAGCTTTCTTT. It specifies CASSPSRGKMNTEAFF.

The chain links TRBV7-2 to TRBJ2-6; D might be TRBD2 (6 bases). V dropped 0 bases and J dropped 2 bases, with 8 bases sitting between them. Looked up from germline, CDR1 is SGHTA and CDR2 is FQGNSA. The CDR3 consists of 16 residues. The DNA for the CDR3 is TGTGCCAGCAGCTTAGCTGGAGGGACTGGGGCCAACGTCCTGACTTTC. This encodes CASSLAGGTGANVLTF.

The chain recombines TRBV6-5 with TRBJ1-5, with D possibly being TRBD1 (6 bases). Between the trimmed V and J ends, which lost 4 bases and 4 bases, there was a span of 17 bases. CDR3 length equals 16 residues. Looked up from germline, CDR1 is MNHEY and CDR2 is SVGAGI. CDR3 nucleotides: TGTGCCAGCAGTTCCCGTCTAGGACAGCCGAATCAGCCCCAGCATTTT. Protein sequence: CASSSRLGQPNQPQHF.

The J gene is TRBJ1-2, the V gene TRBV6-6, with a possible D match to TRBD1 (5 bases). This CDR3 has 14 residues. Germline values: CDR1 MNHNY, CDR2 SVGAGI (reference sequence). The ends were cut back, 8 bases at V and 5 bases at J, with 18 bases in the middle. The CDR3 DNA follows: TGTGCCAGCTCCATCCAGGCGGGGGGATATGGCTACACCTTC. Its translation is CASSIQAGGYGYTF.

V is TRBV4-2 and J is TRBJ1-5; no clear D. The CDR3 has 14 residues. Germline V gene lookup returns CDR1 LGHNA and CDR2 YNFKEQ. Trimming left V 3 bases short and J 7 bases short, with 13 bases between. CDR3 sequence reads: CASSHPGKVQPQHF. CDR3 DNA: TGTGCCAGCAGCCACCCCGGTAAAGTCCAGCCCCAGCATTTT.

This clone was recorded a few times. This sequence joins TRBV27 and TRBJ2-7; D possibly corresponds to TRBD2 (5 bases). Trimming removed 6 bases at V and 5 bases at J, with 17 bases between. The germline V gene encodes CDR1 MNHEY and CDR2 SMNVEV (reference sequence). The CDR3 has 14 amino acids. CDR3 coding DNA: TGTGCCAGCAGCCTATTCGAGAGGGCCGACGAGCAGTACTTC. It encodes CASSLFERADEQYF.

V usage is TRBV4-2 and J usage is TRBJ1-1; D unresolved. The CDR3 runs 15 residues. Germline V lookup: CDR1 LGHNA, CDR2 YNFKEQ. The V and J ends lost 1 base and 5 bases respectively, with 14 bases between them. CDR3 sequence reads: CASSQVDRLGTEAFF. CDR3 DNA sequence: TGTGCCAGCAGCCAAGTTGACCGCCTCGGGACTGAAGCTTTCTTT.

The chain joins TRBV29-1 to TRBJ1-2; 8 bases align to TRBD1. This CDR3 is built from 13 residues. Germline trimming cut 4 bases from V and 4 bases from J; bases unmatched to any gene: 5. The germline gives CDR1 SQVTM, CDR2 ANQGSEA. CDR3 sequence reads: CSVVAGGGYGYTF. Written as DNA, the CDR3 is TGCAGCGTTGTCGCAGGGGGCGGCTATGGCTACACCTTC.

V is TRBV6-5 and J is TRBJ1-1; D call uncertain. Looked up from germline, CDR1 is MNHEY and CDR2 is SVGAGI. Trimming removed 5 bases from V and 3 bases from J, with 7 bases in between. The CDR3 runs to 12 residues. CDR3 protein: CASSHTDTEAFF. CDR3 DNA sequence: TGTGCCAGCAGTCATACAGACACTGAAGCTTTCTTT.

The CDR3 coding sequence is TGTGCCAGCAGCCTTAGGGACATCTGGGGATCCTACGAGCAGTACTTC. Translation gives CASSLRDIWGSYEQYF. V is TRBV28 and J is TRBJ2-7, with D possibly matching TRBD1 (6 bases). This CDR3 is 16 amino acids long. V shed 6 bases and J shed 1 base, with 19 bases lying between them. CDR1 is MDHEN and CDR2 is SYDVKM in the germline V gene.

This rearrangement joins TRBV28 to TRBJ1-4; 7 bases line up with TRBD1. This CDR3 has 14 residues. The germline V gene encodes CDR1 MDHEN and CDR2 SYDVKM. The V gene end was trimmed by 7 bases and the J gene end by 4 bases; junction bases not matched to a gene: 6. The CDR3 region is CASTLTGHNEKLFF. DNA for the CDR3: TGTGCCAGCACCCTGACAGGGCATAATGAAAAACTGTTTTTT.

This clone has only a few counts. V is TRBV28 and J is TRBJ2-7; TRBD2 is a possible D gene (6 bases). Trimming took off 8 bases at V and 4 bases at J, with 18 bases between the two ends. The CDR3 extends over 14 amino acids. Germline-derived CDR1 and CDR2 are MDHEN and SYDVKM. CDR3 nucleotide sequence: TGTGCCAGCGGTAGTAGCGGCCTCCCTTACGAGCAGTACTTC. Translating gives CASGSSGLPYEQYF. The variable domain in full, completed from reference TRBV28 and TRBJ2-7, reads DVKVTQSSRYLVKRTGEKVFLECVQDMDHENMFWYRQDPGLGLRLIYFSYDVKMKEKGDIPEGYSVSREKKERFSLILESASTNQTSMYLCASGSSGLPYEQYFGPGTRLTVT.

This clone was counted a few times. The chain employs TRBV28 and TRBJ1-5; D is uncertain. The germline V gene encodes CDR1 MDHEN and CDR2 SYDVKM. CDR3 length equals 15 residues. The V end lost 8 bases, the J end lost 3 bases, and 17 bases lay between the germline ends. Here the CDR3 reads CASQRREYLNQPQHF. CDR3 sequence (DNA): TGTGCCAGCCAACGTCGGGAGTACCTCAATCAGCCCCAGCATTTT.

The V and J genes are TRBV9 and TRBJ2-5; tentatively, D is TRBD2 (7 bases). Trimming took off 7 bases at V and 5 bases at J, with 21 bases between the two ends. The germline gives CDR1 SGDLS, CDR2 YYNGEE. The CDR3 sequence is 15 residues long. The chain's CDR3 is CASGGGTSPGETQYF. Here the CDR3 DNA reads TGTGCCAGCGGGGGGGGCACTTCCCCGGGCGAGACCCAGTACTTC.

This chain joins TRBV30 and TRBJ1-5, with D possibly TRBD1 on 6 matching bases. The length of the CDR3 is 13 residues. From germline, CDR1 is GTSNPN and CDR2 SVGIG (reference sequence). V lost 2 bases to trimming and J lost 5 bases, with 10 bases between them. CDR3 in DNA: TGTGCCTGGAGTCCGACAGGCTATCAGCCCCAGCATTTT. Translating it yields CAWSPTGYQPQHF. The full variable domain, in which reference TRBV30 and TRBJ1-5 provide the parts outside the CDR3, is SQTIHQWPATLVQPVGSPLSLECTVEGTSNPNLYWYRQAAGRGLQLLFYSVGIGQISSEVPQNLSASRPQDRQFILSSKKLLLSDSGFYLCAWSPTGYQPQHFGDGTRLSIL.

The rearrangement uses TRBV9 and TRBJ1-1, with 9 bases aligning to TRBD1. Unmatched junction bases numbered 2, after V lost 4 bases and J lost 1 base. CDR1 SGDLS and CDR2 YYNGEE come from the germline V gene. This CDR3 region has 14 residues. CDR3 protein: CASSSGQGNTEAFF. DNA of the CDR3: TGTGCCAGCAGCTCGGGACAGGGGAACACTGAAGCTTTCTTT.

As DNA, the CDR3 is TGTGCCAGCAGTTACGGGCAGGGCCAATCACCCCTCCACTTT. Its translation is CASSYGQGQSPLHF. The chain recombines TRBV6-5 with TRBJ1-6; TRBD1 might be the D (5 bases). Trimming removed 2 bases at V and 10 bases at J, with 12 bases between. This CDR3 has 14 amino acids. Looked up from germline, CDR1 is MNHEY and CDR2 is SVGAGI.

The rearrangement uses TRBV29-1 and TRBJ2-5, with a possible D match to TRBD1 (5 bases). This CDR3 has 12 amino acids. Germline values: CDR1 SQVTM, CDR2 ANQGSEA. V shed 6 bases and J shed 4 bases, with 12 bases lying between them. CDR3 residues: CSVDQGTETQYF. DNA of the CDR3: TGCAGCGTAGATCAGGGAACAGAGACCCAGTACTTC.

The rearrangement uses TRBV7-2 and TRBJ1-6; the D gene is possibly TRBD1 (5 bases). Germline CDR1 reads SGHTA; CDR2 reads FQGNSA. The CDR3 consists of 14 residues. V lost 1 base and J 6 bases, leaving 7 bases between the germline ends. This chain's CDR3 is CASSLEGINSPLHF. CDR3 coding DNA: TGTGCCAGCAGCTTAGAGGGGATTAATTCACCCCTCCACTTT.

The J gene is TRBJ2-2, the V gene TRBV7-2; possible D gene TRBD1, 6 bases. In germline, CDR1 is SGHTA, CDR2 FQGNSA. This CDR3 spans 15 amino acids. Trimming cost V 5 bases and J 7 bases, with 17 bases left between them. CDR3 nucleotides: TGTGCCAGCAGCACAATACAGGGTTGGGTCGGGGAGCTGTTTTTT. Residues: CASSTIQGWVGELFF.